The clone carrying this TCR beta chain was seen ten or more times. These data belong to a study of regulatory T cells in long-lasting Graves disease. Through Arm-PCR of CDR3 regions and iRepertoire HTBI primers, TCR beta libraries were built. TCRdb passed the multiplex PCR reads through MiXCR, listing each CDR3 protein once. The table lists a few hundred thousand distinct CDR3 sequences, around 23% of them singletons. This sample's time point: persistent/refractory GD, antithyroid drugs over 5 years with positive TRAb. Extracted RNA from PBMCs served as the source of the TCR library. The authors drew patients from an endocrinology department in Xi'an, China. This receptor was obtained from a female donor with Graves disease. Specimen: peripheral blood mononuclear cells (PBMCs), collected when the disease was refractory, from a patient treated with antithyroid drugs.

For the CDR3, the DNA is TGCAGCGCTCAGGGGGACCAAGAGACCCAGTACTTC. Translated: CSAQGDQETQYF. The rearrangement joins TRBV29-1 to TRBJ2-5; TRBD1 agrees at 7 bases. The CDR3 runs 12 residues. Germline V gene lookup returns CDR1 SQVTM and CDR2 ANQGSEA. V dropped 7 bases and J dropped 0; count of bases not matched to a gene: 2.